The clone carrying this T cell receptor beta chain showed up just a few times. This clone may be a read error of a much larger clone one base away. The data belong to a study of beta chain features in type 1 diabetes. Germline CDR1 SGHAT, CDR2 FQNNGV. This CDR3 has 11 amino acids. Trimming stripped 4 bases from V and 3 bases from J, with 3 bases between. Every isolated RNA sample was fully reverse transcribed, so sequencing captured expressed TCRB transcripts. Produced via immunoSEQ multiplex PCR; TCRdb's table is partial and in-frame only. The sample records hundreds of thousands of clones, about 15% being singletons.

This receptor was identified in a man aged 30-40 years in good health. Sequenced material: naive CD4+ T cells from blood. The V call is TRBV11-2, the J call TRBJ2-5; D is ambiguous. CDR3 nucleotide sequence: TGTGCCAGCAGCTGGAAAGAGACCCAGTACTTC. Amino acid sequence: CASSWKETQYF.